This T cell receptor beta chain was obtained from a study of blood T cells in healthy people across ages. Germline CDR1 reads LNHDA; CDR2 reads SQIVND (reference sequence). The CDR3 is made up of 14 amino acids. Trimming left V 1 base short and J 6 bases short, with 9 bases between. Primers used in a second PCR of about 7 to 11 cycles were a sample-barcoded 5' primer and a J-beta primer mix. TCRdb fed the 5' RACE reads into MiXCR, producing one record per CDR3 protein. The sample carries 500,000 to 650,000 distinct CDR3 sequences, over 25% recorded once. This clonotype turned up a few times. This sample also appeared in a second study, on T cells of mothers and their children. That paper notes: In cDNA synthesis, all of the extracted RNA was used at around 1.5 ug per 15 ul. Normalized overlap was always slightly, never significantly, higher in related than unrelated mother-child pairs.

The chain carries TRBV19 and TRBJ2-2; unclear D gene. This clonotype originated in a boy under 10 years old in good health. The specimen sequenced was blood. The CDR3 DNA reads TGTGCCAGTAGTATAGTGGCGATCTCCGGGGAGCTGTTTTTT. Its protein is CASSIVAISGELFF.